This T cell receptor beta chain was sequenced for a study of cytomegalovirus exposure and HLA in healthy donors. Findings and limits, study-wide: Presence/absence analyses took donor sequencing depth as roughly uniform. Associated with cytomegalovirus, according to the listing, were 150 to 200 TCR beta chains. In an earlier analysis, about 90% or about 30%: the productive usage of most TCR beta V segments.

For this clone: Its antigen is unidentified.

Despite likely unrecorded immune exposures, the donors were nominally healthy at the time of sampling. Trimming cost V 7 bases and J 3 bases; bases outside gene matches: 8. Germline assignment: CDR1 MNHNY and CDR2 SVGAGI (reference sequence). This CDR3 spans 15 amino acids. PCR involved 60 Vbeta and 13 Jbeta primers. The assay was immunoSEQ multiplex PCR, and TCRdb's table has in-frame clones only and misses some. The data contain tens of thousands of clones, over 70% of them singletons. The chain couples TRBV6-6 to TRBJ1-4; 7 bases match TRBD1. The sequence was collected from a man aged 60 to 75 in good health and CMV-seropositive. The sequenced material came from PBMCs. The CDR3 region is CASKSGTVSNEKLFF. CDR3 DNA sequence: TGTGCCAGCAAGTCCGGGACAGTTTCTAATGAAAAACTGTTTTTT.